This T cell receptor (beta chain) appears in the sequencing data of a study of long-term antiretroviral therapy in people with HIV. Every specimen held between about 0.9-11 million cryopreserved PBMC. These were thawed and washed before DNA extraction. Germline CDR1 reads SEHNR; CDR2 reads FQNEAQ (reference sequence). Trimming pared 10 bases from V and 3 bases from J, leaving 12 bases between. This CDR3 is 12 amino acids long. As for this clone: What it binds is not known.

The study's findings and limits: After ART, diversity increased yet remained lower than transplant donor controls. Repertoires from HIV showed CDR3 length ranges narrower than those of controls. Pre-ART clonal expansions dominated every time point's repertoire.

The assay used was immunoSEQ (version v3.0), run at survey level. Sequenced by immunoSEQ multiplex PCR; TCRdb stores in-frame clones only, minus some. The sample contains more than 15,000 clones, 88% of which appear only once. This TCR was sampled from a woman younger than 45 with HIV. The chain joins TRBV7-9 to TRBJ1-2; a weak D match, TRBD1 (6 bases). The input for sequencing was unsorted PBMCs, taken 2.2 to 2.4 years before starting antiretroviral therapy. CDR3 sequence (DNA): TGTGCCACTACAGGGCTTTACTATGGCTACACCTTC. Translation gives CATTGLYYGYTF. Based on the CDR3 plus reference TRBV7-9 and TRBJ1-2, the full variable domain is DTGVSQNPRHKITKRGQNVTFRCDPISEHNRLYWYRQTLGQGPEFLTYFQNEAQLEKSRLLSDRFSAERPKGSFSTLEIQRTEQGDSAMYLCATTGLYYGYTFGSGTRLTVV.